What follows is one TCR beta chain and its context. Compared with germline, one end of the junction differs, possibly owing to a read error. The authors' processing: For nucleated cells, counts were estimated from reference gene primer amplification. Libraries were prepared by immunoSEQ multiplex PCR; TCRdb keeps only in-frame clonotypes and omits some of them. V, J and clone size are taken as reported in that table, and D and trimming were inferred from the DNA itself. The table has about 270,000 clones, 88% seen once. The germline CDR1 and CDR2 sequences are SSHAT and FNYEAQ (reference sequence). The CDR3 has 15 amino acids. This sample is drawn from a study of blood T cell repertoires in COVID-19.

This TCR came from a woman aged 45 to 65 who had recovered from COVID-19. Material for sequencing was PBMCs or T cells enriched from blood (not recorded which). This chain joins TRBV7-7 and TRBJ2-1; 9 bases align to TRBD2. Written as DNA, the CDR3 is TGTGCTAGCAGCCCGGGACTAGCAGCCCACAATGAGCAGTTCTTC. Amino acid sequence: CASSPGLAAHNEQFF.